The rows below give T cell receptor beta chains drawn from one sample of a study of blood T cell repertoires in COVID-19. Sequencing was performed with immunoSEQ multiplex PCR; in TCRdb, only in-frame clones are kept and a portion is missing. The repertoire consists of over 300,000 clones, with about 89% occurring once and the leading ten covering 1% to 1.5%. Sequenced input: peripheral blood. The receptors were sampled from a man aged 35-49 years with acute or convalescent COVID-19. Each CDR3 is given with its conserved first and last residue. D genes are given only for firm matches. The size field is filled for only some rows; it gives once, few, many or a size class.

CDR3 length: 14; J gene: TRBJ1-4; D gene: -; V gene: TRBV6-5; clone size: -; CDR3 protein: CASSHDRGGEKLFF; CDR3 DNA: TGTGCCAGCAGTCATGACCGCGGCGGCGAAAAACTGTTTTTT
CDR3 length: 13; J gene: TRBJ1-1; D gene: -; V gene: TRBV30; clone size: once; CDR3 protein: CAWRRQSNTEAFF; CDR3 DNA: TGTGCCTGGAGAAGACAGAGCAACACTGAAGCTTTCTTT
CDR3 length: 17; J gene: TRBJ2-6; D gene: -; V gene: TRBV18; clone size: -; CDR3 protein: CASSPPTGSSGANVLTF; CDR3 DNA: TGTGCCAGCTCACCGCCAACAGGGAGCTCTGGGGCCAACGTCCTGACTTTC
CDR3 length: 13; J gene: TRBJ1-1; D gene: -; V gene: TRBV27; clone size: -; CDR3 protein: CATGKSLNTEAFF; CDR3 DNA: TGTGCCACCGGGAAGTCTCTGAACACTGAAGCTTTCTTT
CDR3 length: 16; J gene: TRBJ2-7; D gene: TRBD1; V gene: TRBV27; clone size: -; CDR3 protein: CASSFSPGQGAYEQYF; CDR3 DNA: TGTGCCAGCAGCTTCTCCCCGGGACAGGGAGCGTACGAGCAGTACTTC
CDR3 length: 13; J gene: TRBJ1-2; D gene: TRBD1; V gene: TRBV3-1/TRBV3-2; clone size: many; CDR3 protein: CASSQKGGWGYTF; CDR3 DNA: TGTGCCAGCAGCCAAAAAGGGGGCTGGGGCTACACCTTC
CDR3 length: 11; J gene: TRBJ1-1; D gene: -; V gene: TRBV10-2; clone size: -; CDR3 protein: CASTHGVKAFF; CDR3 DNA: TGCGCCAGCACCCACGGGGTTAAAGCTTTCTTT
CDR3 length: 12; J gene: TRBJ2-2; D gene: -; V gene: TRBV12-3/TRBV12-4; clone size: few; CDR3 protein: CASSVNRGVLFF; CDR3 DNA: TGTGCCAGCAGCGTAAACCGGGGAGTGCTGTTTTTT
CDR3 length: 15; J gene: TRBJ2-5; D gene: -; V gene: TRBV3-1/TRBV3-2; clone size: few; CDR3 protein: CASSRNGGRGETQYF; CDR3 DNA: TGTGCCAGCAGCCGTAACGGGGGGCGCGGAGAGACCCAGTACTTC
CDR3 length: 14; J gene: TRBJ2-1; D gene: TRBD2; V gene: TRBV19; clone size: -; CDR3 protein: CASRGLAGGNEQFF; CDR3 DNA: TGTGCCAGTAGGGGACTAGCGGGGGGGAATGAGCAGTTCTTC
CDR3 length: 13; J gene: TRBJ2-5; D gene: -; V gene: TRBV29-1; clone size: -; CDR3 protein: CSVEDGGRETQYF; CDR3 DNA: TGCAGCGTTGAAGACGGGGGTCGGGAGACCCAGTACTTC
CDR3 length: 14; J gene: TRBJ2-3; D gene: TRBD1; V gene: TRBV5-1; clone size: -; CDR3 protein: CASSPTGGTDTQYF; CDR3 DNA: TGCGCCAGCAGCCCGACAGGGGGCACAGATACGCAGTATTTT
CDR3 length: 15; J gene: TRBJ1-2; D gene: TRBD1; V gene: TRBV27; clone size: -; CDR3 protein: CASSLSRSGGAGYTF; CDR3 DNA: TGTGCCAGCAGTTTATCCCGATCAGGGGGCGCTGGCTACACCTTC
CDR3 length: 15; J gene: TRBJ1-1; D gene: -; V gene: TRBV19; clone size: -; CDR3 protein: CASSIAMGQNTEAFF; CDR3 DNA: TGTGCCAGTAGTATAGCAATGGGACAGAACACTGAAGCTTTCTTT
CDR3 length: 14; J gene: TRBJ2-2; D gene: TRBD1; V gene: TRBV5-6; clone size: -; CDR3 protein: CASSLGQGTGELFF; CDR3 DNA: TGTGCCAGCAGCTTGGGACAGGGCACCGGGGAGCTGTTTTTT
CDR3 length: 14; J gene: TRBJ2-2; D gene: TRBD1; V gene: TRBV4-2; clone size: -; CDR3 protein: CASSLGQGTGELFF; CDR3 DNA: TGTGCCAGCAGCCTCGGACAGGGCACCGGGGAGCTGTTTTTT
CDR3 length: 15; J gene: TRBJ2-1; D gene: TRBD2; V gene: TRBV9; clone size: -; CDR3 protein: CASSVGWEGYNEQFF; CDR3 DNA: TGTGCCAGCAGCGTAGGGTGGGAGGGGTACAATGAGCAGTTCTTC
CDR3 length: 14; J gene: TRBJ1-5; D gene: -; V gene: TRBV24-1; clone size: once; CDR3 protein: CATQGGYSNQPQHF; CDR3 DNA: TGTGCCACCCAGGGAGGGTATAGCAATCAGCCCCAGCATTTT